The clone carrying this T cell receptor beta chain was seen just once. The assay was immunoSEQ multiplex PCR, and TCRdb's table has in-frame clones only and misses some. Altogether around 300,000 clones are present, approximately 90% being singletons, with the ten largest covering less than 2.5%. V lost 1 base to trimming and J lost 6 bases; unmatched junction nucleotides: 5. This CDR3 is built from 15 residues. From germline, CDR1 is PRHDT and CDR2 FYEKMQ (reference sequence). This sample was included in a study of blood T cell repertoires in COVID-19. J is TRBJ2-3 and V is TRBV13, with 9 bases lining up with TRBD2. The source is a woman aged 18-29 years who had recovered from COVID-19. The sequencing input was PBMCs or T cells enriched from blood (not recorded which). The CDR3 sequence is CASSLASGVGDTQYF. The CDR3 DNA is TGTGCCAGCAGCTTAGCTAGCGGGGTGGGTGATACGCAGTATTTT.